This T cell receptor (beta chain) originates from a study of shared clonotypes between healthy human individuals (dated by TCRdb to the early 2020s). Background on the whole study: A couple of women and a few men aged 18 to 49 years were included in the cohort. Per donor, three plates each were used for CD4 naive and CD4 memory, two for CD8 naive, and one for CD8 memory. To increase sequencing depth and limit assay-specific biases, TCR repertoire library preparation and sequencing were carried out by different laboratories using diverse techniques. Each donor's leukapheresis produced roughly between about 0.9 and 9.5 billion PBMCs. To estimate repertoire size and how much clonotypes are shared between individuals, the study performed deep sequencing of blood TCR repertoires from about five healthy adults.

The donors were healthy, HIV-negative adults with no recently reported acute infections or vaccinations. All donors were Caucasian adults living in Nashville, Tennessee, USA. Magnetic negative selection was used to enrich CD4+ T cells, after which naive cells were positively selected on CD45RA and the negative fraction became the memory subset. Blood was obtained by leukapheresis, after which PBMCs were separated by Ficoll-Histopaque density gradient centrifugation and cryopreserved in liquid nitrogen vapor phase. Analytical flow cytometry was used to check the purity and quantity of every magnetically sorted T cell population. Each sorted fraction had its genomic DNA isolated and then quantified by UV absorbance on a Nanodrop 2000c. Points on this clone: The antigen this receptor binds is unknown. No clone much larger than this one lies a single base away; base qualities are absent.

V loses 6 bases at its end and J loses 7 bases; junction bases beyond the gene matches: 9. Per the germline V gene, SGHDN is the CDR1 and FVKESK is the CDR2. The CDR3, cysteine through phenylalanine, is 15 amino acids long. Solely the CDR3 DNA is kept, with 45 bases framed from the first base. TCR CDR3 regions were amplified from genomic DNA by multiplex PCR using the deep immunoSEQ assay. Genomic DNA extracted from each cell subset was distributed evenly over all wells of several immunoSEQ 96-well plates, and each plate served as one replicate. For sorted subsets, about 200 ng genomic DNA, equal to tens of thousands of T cell genomes, was loaded into each replicate PCR. Purified libraries were quantified with a Qubit 3.0 fluorometer, sized on a Bioanalyzer 2100, and re-quantified with the KAPA Library Quantification kit. Every immunoSEQ 96-well plate was sequenced on a dedicated single-read 150-cycle Illumina NextSeq 550 flow cell. Per the source publication's procedure: Because the immunoSEQ output included only junctional sequences and no quality scores, the filtering could not be the same as the filtering used for full-length reads. To assign V/J genes and CDR3, sequences were annotated using PyIR, a Python wrapper for IgBLAST v1.9, with IMGT germline references. Any read was removed if the V/J assignment was weak (E-value above 1e-6), the CDR3 was missing, or the read contained stop codons, out-of-frame junctions, or ambiguous translated residues. V3J clonotypes were defined as sequences sharing an identical inferred V gene, J gene, and CDR3 amino acid sequence. Percentage overlap between repertoires was calculated by dividing the number of shared unique clonotypes by the size of the smaller repertoire. Richness of each repertoire was evaluated using RTK rarefaction, the Chao1 estimator, and Recon v2.1 estimates of unobserved clonotypes. OLGA was used to compute generation probabilities for all TCRbeta clonotypes that the gDNA method yielded from a handful of donors. TCRdb provides this immuneACCESS table in a form limited to in-frame rearrangements. Some clones are lacking; in checked studies, under half of them reflect an unresolved V gene, and why the rest are absent is not known. V and J calls and clone size are given by that table; D and trimming were obtained from the DNA. In this sample the table shows over a million clones, roughly 97% of which occur a single time. Roughly 1.2% of the sample comes from the top ten.

The full study reports these points: Compared with non-shared clonotypes, clonotypes shared by all four sorted-subset donors had higher generation probabilities. When several donors were compared, the shared fraction of clonotypes was approximately 5% for naive CD4, 3% to 4% for naive CD8, about 2.4% for memory CD4, and 0.3% to 0.5% for memory CD8. Pairwise subsampling indicated that sequencing depth was expected to affect the degree of clonotype sharing among donors. Naive subsets generally had larger estimated clonotype richness than memory subsets. Because the study included only a small number of donors, the genetic and exposure-history diversity represented was limited. Rarefaction of sorted-subset datasets indicated incomplete sequencing despite the large sequencing depth. Sampling was limited to blood, and TCR repertoires in tissue likely differ from TCR repertoires in blood.

The chain was built from TRBV14 and TRBJ2-2; 9 nucleotides in the junction match TRBD1. What was sequenced was naive CD4+ T cells sorted from blood. According to the study, the label for this sample's cell subset or site signals: CD45RA+ positively selected. The receptor comes from a young man in good health. Here the CDR3 is given as CASRSYRGQGGELFF. The DNA sequence reads TGTGCCAGCAGATCTTACAGGGGGCAAGGCGGGGAGCTGTTTTTT.